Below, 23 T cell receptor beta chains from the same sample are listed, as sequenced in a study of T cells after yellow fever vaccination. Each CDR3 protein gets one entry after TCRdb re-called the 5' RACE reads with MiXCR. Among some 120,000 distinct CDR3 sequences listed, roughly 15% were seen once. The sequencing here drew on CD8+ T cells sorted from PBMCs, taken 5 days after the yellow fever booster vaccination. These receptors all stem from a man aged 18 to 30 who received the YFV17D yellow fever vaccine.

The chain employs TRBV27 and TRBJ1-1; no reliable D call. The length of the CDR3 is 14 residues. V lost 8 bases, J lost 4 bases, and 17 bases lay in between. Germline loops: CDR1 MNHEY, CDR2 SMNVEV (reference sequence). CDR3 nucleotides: TGTGCCAGCTTCCCATCCCGTGACCCCACTGAAGCTTTCTTT. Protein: CASFPSRDPTEAFF.

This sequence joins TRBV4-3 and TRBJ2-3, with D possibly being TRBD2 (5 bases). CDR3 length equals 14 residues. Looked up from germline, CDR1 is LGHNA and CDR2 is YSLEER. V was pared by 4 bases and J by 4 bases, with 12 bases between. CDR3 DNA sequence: TGCGCCAGCAGCCCTGGGGTAGCGCCAGATACGCAGTATTTT. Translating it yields CASSPGVAPDTQYF.

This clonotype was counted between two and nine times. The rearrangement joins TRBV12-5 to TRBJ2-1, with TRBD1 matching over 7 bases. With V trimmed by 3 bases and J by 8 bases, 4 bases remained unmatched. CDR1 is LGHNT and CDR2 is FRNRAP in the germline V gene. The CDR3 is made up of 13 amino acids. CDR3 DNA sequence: TGTGCTAGTGGTTTCTGGACAGGTCATGAGCAGTTCTTC. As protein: CASGFWTGHEQFF. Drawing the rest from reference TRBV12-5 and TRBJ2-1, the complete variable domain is DARVTQTPRHKVTEMGQEVTMRCQPILGHNTVFWYRQTMMQGLELLAYFRNRAPLDDSGMPKDRFSAEMPDATLATLKIQPSEPRDSAVYFCASGFWTGHEQFFGPGTRLTVL.

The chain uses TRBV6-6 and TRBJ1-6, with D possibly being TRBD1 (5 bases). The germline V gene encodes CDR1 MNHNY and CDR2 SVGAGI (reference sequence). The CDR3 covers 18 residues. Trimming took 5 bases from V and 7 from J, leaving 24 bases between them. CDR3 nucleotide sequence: TGTGCCAGCAGTGAGGGGATTGTGAGGGAGGGACTGAATTCACCCCTCCACTTT. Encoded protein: CASSEGIVREGLNSPLHF.

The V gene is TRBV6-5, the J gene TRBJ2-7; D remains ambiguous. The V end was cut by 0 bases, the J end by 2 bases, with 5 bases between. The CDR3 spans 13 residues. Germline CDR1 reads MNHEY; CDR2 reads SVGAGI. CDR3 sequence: CASSYSTTYEQYF. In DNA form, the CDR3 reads TGTGCCAGCAGTTACTCGACCACCTACGAGCAGTACTTC.

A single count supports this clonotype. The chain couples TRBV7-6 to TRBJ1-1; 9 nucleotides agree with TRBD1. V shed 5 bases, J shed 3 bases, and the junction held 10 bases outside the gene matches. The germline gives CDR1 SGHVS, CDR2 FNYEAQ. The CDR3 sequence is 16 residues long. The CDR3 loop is CASSVGGTGWDTEAFF. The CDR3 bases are TGTGCCAGCAGCGTGGGAGGGACAGGGTGGGACACTGAAGCTTTCTTT. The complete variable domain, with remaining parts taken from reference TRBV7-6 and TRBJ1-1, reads GAGVSQSPRYKVTKRGQDVALRCDPISGHVSLYWYRQALGQGPEFLTYFNYEAQQDKSGLPNDRFSAERPEGSISTLTIQRTEQRDSAMYRCASSVGGTGWDTEAFFGQGTRLTVV.

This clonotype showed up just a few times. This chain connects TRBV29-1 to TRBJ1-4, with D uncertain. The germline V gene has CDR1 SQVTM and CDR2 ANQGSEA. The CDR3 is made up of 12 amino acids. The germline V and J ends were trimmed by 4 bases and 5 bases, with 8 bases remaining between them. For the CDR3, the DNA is TGCAGCGTTGGTGTGGGGAATGAAAAACTGTTTTTT. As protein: CSVGVGNEKLFF.

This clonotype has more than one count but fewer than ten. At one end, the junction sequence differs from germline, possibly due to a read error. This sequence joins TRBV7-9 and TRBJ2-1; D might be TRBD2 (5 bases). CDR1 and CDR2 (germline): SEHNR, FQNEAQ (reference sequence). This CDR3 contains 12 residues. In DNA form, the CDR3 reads TGTGCCAGCAGCTCCAGGAACTCTCGAGGGATCTTC. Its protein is CASSSRNSRGIF.

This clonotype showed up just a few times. DNA for the CDR3: TGCAGTGCTGTCGGGACTAGCGGTGGGTCAGATACGCAGTATTTT. It translates to CSAVGTSGGSDTQYF. The chain carries TRBV20-1 and TRBJ2-3, with TRBD2 identical over 11 bases. The germline CDR1 and CDR2 sequences are DFQATT and SNEGSKA (reference sequence). Losses at the gene ends were 5 bases for V and 4 bases for J; bases not matched to a gene: 8. CDR3 length: 15 amino acids.

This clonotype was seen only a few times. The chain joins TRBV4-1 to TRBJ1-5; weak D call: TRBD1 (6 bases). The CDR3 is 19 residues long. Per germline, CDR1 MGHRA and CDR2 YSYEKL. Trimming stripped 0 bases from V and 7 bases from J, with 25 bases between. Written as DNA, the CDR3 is TGCGCCAGCAGCCAAGATACGGGCAGGGTCGGGGGACAAAAGCAGCCCCAGCATTTT. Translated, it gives CASSQDTGRVGGQKQPQHF.

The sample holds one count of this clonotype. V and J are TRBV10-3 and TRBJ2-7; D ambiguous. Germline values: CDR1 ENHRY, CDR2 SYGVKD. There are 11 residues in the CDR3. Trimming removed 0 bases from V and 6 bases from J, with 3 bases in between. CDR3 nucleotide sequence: TGTGCCATCAGTGAGTCGGCCGAGCAGTACTTC. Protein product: CAISESAEQYF.

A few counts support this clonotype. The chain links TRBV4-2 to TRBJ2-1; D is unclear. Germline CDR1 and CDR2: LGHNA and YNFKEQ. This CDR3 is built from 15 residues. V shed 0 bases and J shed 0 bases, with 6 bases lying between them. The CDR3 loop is CASSQEASSYNEQFF. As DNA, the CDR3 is TGTGCCAGCAGCCAAGAGGCCAGCTCCTACAATGAGCAGTTCTTC.

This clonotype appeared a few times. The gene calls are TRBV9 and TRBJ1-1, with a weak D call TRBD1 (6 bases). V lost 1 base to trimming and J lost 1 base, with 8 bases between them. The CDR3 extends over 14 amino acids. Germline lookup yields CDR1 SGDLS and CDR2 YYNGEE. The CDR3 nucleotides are TGTGCCAGCAGCGTACGGGACACGAACACTGAAGCTTTCTTT. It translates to CASSVRDTNTEAFF.

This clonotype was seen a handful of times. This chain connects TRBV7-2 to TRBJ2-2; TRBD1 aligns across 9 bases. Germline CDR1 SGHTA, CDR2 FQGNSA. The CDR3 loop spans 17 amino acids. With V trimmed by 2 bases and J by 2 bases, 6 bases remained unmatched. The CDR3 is CASSLRQGVLNTGELFF. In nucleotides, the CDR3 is TGTGCCAGCAGCTTAAGACAGGGGGTCCTTAACACCGGGGAGCTGTTTTTT.

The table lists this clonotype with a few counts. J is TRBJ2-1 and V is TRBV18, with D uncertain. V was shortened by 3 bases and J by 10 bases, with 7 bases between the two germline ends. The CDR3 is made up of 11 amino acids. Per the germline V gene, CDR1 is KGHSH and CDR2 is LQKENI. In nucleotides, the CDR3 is TGTGCCAGCTCACCGGTGCCGGAGCAGTTCTTC. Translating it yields CASSPVPEQFF.

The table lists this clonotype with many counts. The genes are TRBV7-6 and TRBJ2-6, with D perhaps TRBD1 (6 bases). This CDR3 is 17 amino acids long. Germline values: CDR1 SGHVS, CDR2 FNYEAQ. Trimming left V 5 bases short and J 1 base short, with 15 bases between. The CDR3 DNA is TGTGCCAGCAGCCCCTTCCAGGGGATATCTGGGGCCAACGTCCTGACTTTC. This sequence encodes CASSPFQGISGANVLTF. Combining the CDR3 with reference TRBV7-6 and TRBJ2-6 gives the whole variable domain GAGVSQSPRYKVTKRGQDVALRCDPISGHVSLYWYRQALGQGPEFLTYFNYEAQQDKSGLPNDRFSAERPEGSISTLTIQRTEQRDSAMYRCASSPFQGISGANVLTFGAGSRLTVL.

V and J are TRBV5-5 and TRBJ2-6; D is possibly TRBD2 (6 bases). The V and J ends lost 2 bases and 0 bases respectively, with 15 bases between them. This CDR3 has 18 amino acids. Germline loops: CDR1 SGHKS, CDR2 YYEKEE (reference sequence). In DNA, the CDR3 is TGTGCCAGCAGCTTAAGGCTAGCGCTAATCTCTGGGGCCAACGTCCTGACTTTC. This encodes CASSLRLALISGANVLTF.

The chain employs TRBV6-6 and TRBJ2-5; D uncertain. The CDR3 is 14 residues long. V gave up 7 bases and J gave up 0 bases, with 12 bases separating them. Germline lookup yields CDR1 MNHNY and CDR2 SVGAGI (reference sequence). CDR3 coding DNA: TGTGCCAGCAAGACGTGGGGTTACCAAGAGACCCAGTACTTC. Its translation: CASKTWGYQETQYF.

CDR3: CASSQGPRSYEQYV. Written as DNA, the CDR3 is TGCGCCAGCAGCCAAGGGCCTAGGTCCTACGAGCAGTACGTC. The V gene is TRBV4-1, the J gene TRBJ2-7; no definite D call. Germline values: CDR1 MGHRA, CDR2 YSYEKL. The V gene lost 1 base and the J gene lost 1 base, with 8 bases spanning the gap. The CDR3 runs 14 residues.

The CDR3 is CASSSTHTRIETQYF. In DNA form, the CDR3 reads TGTGCCAGCAGCTCAACCCACACCAGGATAGAGACCCAGTACTTC. The gene calls are TRBV7-2 and TRBJ2-5; D is unresolved. CDR3 length equals 15 residues. Trimming stripped 4 bases from V and 4 bases from J, with 16 bases between. Germline values: CDR1 SGHTA, CDR2 FQGNSA.

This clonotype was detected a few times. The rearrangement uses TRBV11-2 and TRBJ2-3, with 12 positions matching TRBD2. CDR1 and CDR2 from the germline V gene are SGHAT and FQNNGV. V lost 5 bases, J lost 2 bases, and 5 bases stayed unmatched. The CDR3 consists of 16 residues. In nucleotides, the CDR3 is TGTGCCAGCAGCAAAGGACTAGCGGGGTCCACAGATACGCAGTATTTT. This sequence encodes CASSKGLAGSTDTQYF.

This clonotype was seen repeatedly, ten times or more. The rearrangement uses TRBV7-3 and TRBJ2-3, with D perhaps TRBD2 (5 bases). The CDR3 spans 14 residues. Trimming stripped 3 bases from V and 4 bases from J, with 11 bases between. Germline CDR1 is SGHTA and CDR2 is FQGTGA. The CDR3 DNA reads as TGTGCCAGCAGCTTTAGCCGGGGTGCAGATACGCAGTATTTT. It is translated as CASSFSRGADTQYF.

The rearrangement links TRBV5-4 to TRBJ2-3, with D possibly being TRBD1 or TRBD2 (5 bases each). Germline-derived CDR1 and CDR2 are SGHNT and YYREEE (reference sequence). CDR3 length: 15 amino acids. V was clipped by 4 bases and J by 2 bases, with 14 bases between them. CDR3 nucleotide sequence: TGTGCCAGCAGCCACCTAGGGGAGACCACAGATACGCAGTATTTT. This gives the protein CASSHLGETTDTQYF.